A selection of T cell receptor beta chains follows, all from one sample in a study of control samples from healthy donors and cancer patients. Produced via immunoSEQ multiplex PCR; TCRdb's table is partial and in-frame only. There are over 100,000 clones in the sample; 80% to 95% occur only once, and about 2.3% lies in the top ten. Sequenced input: blood. These receptor sequences come from a man in his forties or fifties in good health. Each CDR3 is given with its conserved first and last residue.

v_call: TRBV11-2
cdr3_length: 13
cdr3_aa: CASNLQGNTEAFF

v_call: TRBV29-1
cdr3_length: 14
cdr3_aa: CSVDRTGTSTEAFF

v_call: TRBV15
cdr3_length: 15
cdr3_aa: CATSRVRAYTDTQYF

v_call: TRBV6-5
cdr3_length: 14
cdr3_aa: CASSYSGEGGEAFF

v_call: TRBV14
cdr3_length: 14
cdr3_aa: CASSQGTVHSPLHF

v_call: TRBV21-1
cdr3_length: 11
cdr3_aa: CASSKDKKLFF

v_call: TRBV18
cdr3_length: 14
cdr3_aa: CASSPGGPNYGYTF

v_call: TRBV5-1
cdr3_length: 12
cdr3_aa: CASQGRPYEQYF

v_call: TRBV19
cdr3_length: 14
cdr3_aa: CATRRTGGGEGYTF

v_call: TRBV5-1
cdr3_length: 14
cdr3_aa: CASSSRDTSSPLHF

v_call: TRBV19
cdr3_length: 16
cdr3_aa: CASSPLESPSNQPQHF

v_call: TRBV4-1
cdr3_length: 14
cdr3_aa: CASSQVKPLDTQYF

v_call: TRBV24-1
cdr3_length: 15
cdr3_aa: CATSDSRASGETQYF

v_call: TRBV4-1
cdr3_length: 16
cdr3_aa: CASSQEGAVGNYGYIF

v_call: TRBV9
cdr3_length: 13
cdr3_aa: CASSVVLGGELFF

v_call: TRBV14
cdr3_length: 14
cdr3_aa: CASSRNQGMEKLFF

v_call: TRBV9
cdr3_length: 16
cdr3_aa: CASSLDTVATNEKLFF

v_call: TRBV11-2
cdr3_length: 11
cdr3_aa: CASSPDGTVTF

v_call: TRBV28
cdr3_length: 15
cdr3_aa: CASSLGGPYTDTQYF

v_call: TRBV27
cdr3_length: 14
cdr3_aa: CASSLTGSNQPQHF

v_call: TRBV9
cdr3_length: 15
cdr3_aa: CASSNGQGGGQPQHF

v_call: TRBV1
cdr3_length: 16
cdr3_aa: CTSSHSGIACTDTQYF

v_call: TRBV20-1
cdr3_length: 14
cdr3_aa: CSASRDNSNQPQHF

v_call: TRBV2
cdr3_length: 13
cdr3_aa: CASSGDPLTEAFF

v_call: TRBV6-6
cdr3_length: 14
cdr3_aa: CASSSIQGISPLHF

v_call: TRBV6-1
cdr3_length: 13
cdr3_aa: CASSEYFRSEAFF

v_call: TRBV11-2
cdr3_length: 14
cdr3_aa: CASSPTSGPNEQFF

v_call: TRBV5-6
cdr3_length: 16
cdr3_aa: CASSPQGGTGGKALHF

v_call: TRBV5-1
cdr3_length: 14
cdr3_aa: CASSLGQENSPLHF

v_call: TRBV19
cdr3_length: 15
cdr3_aa: CASSYGQGRADTQYF

v_call: TRBV14
cdr3_length: 13
cdr3_aa: CASSQVYTGELFF

v_call: TRBV7-9
cdr3_length: 14
cdr3_aa: CASSFDSLATEAFF

v_call: TRBV7-9
cdr3_length: 14
cdr3_aa: CASSLGLGGKTQYF

v_call: TRBV7-9
cdr3_length: 14
cdr3_aa: CASSLQGTGNTIYF